A few counts support the clone carrying this T cell receptor beta chain. This sample stems from a study of blood T cell repertoires in COVID-19. Study overall: Some COVID-19 samples were acute and others convalescent; all came from the United States, Italy and Spain. T cells, B-cell-depleted T cells, or PBMCs supplied cDNA or gDNA.

Original methodology: Researchers report that nucleated cell counts were estimated from reference gene primer amplification. Profiled with immunoSEQ multiplex PCR; TCRdb holds only in-frame clones, not every one. The V and J calls and clone size were taken over from that table, and D and trimming were inferred from the DNA. The profile covers about 55,000 clones, with over 75% appearing a single time and 9.5% to 15% taken by the ten largest. CDR1 and CDR2 from the germline V gene are SGHRS and YFSETQ. The J segment lost 2 bases and the V segment lost 1 base, leaving 3 bases of the junction unmatched. CDR3 length equals 15 residues.

Sequenced sample: peripheral blood. This receptor was taken from a human donor in a cohort sampled during active COVID-19. This chain joins TRBV5-1 and TRBJ2-3; 8 bases agree with TRBD1. The CDR3: CASSLLQGATDTQYF. The CDR3 nucleotides read TGCGCCAGCAGCTTGTTGCAGGGGGCCACAGATACGCAGTATTTT.